This TCR beta chain emerged from a study of T cell responses to AZD1222 COVID-19 vaccine. With regard to this clone: Its antigen is as yet unknown.

Clones were sequenced by immunoSEQ multiplex PCR, and TCRdb holds only the in-frame ones, with some missing. The sample contains more than 35,000 clones, 75% to 85% of which appear only once. The germline V gene has CDR1 SGDLS and CDR2 YYNGEE. Trimming stripped 7 bases from V and 0 bases from J, with 11 bases between. CDR3 length equals 14 residues. Study-level findings and limits: Spike-specific TCR breadth and depth rose after two AZD1222 doses.

This material consisted of peripheral blood, taken on day 0 of AZD1222 vaccination. The receptor comes from an adult in good health. This chain connects TRBV9 to TRBJ1-3; no clear D gene. CDR3 sequence: CASGETHSGNTIYF. CDR3 nucleotides: TGTGCCAGCGGAGAAACCCACTCTGGAAACACCATATATTTT.